Listed here is a single T cell receptor beta chain. The data were obtained in a study of control samples from healthy donors and cancer patients. Repertoires were generated with immunoSEQ multiplex PCR, while TCRdb's copy carries only in-frame clones and drops some. Of approximately 100,000 clones listed, approximately 86% are singletons. The receptor was derived from a man aged 25-40 years in good health. Sequenced sample: blood.

The CDR3 region has the DNA TGTGGGGGGGCGGGAGACAGAAACACCATATATTTT. It encodes CGGAGDRNTIYF. The J gene is TRBJ1-3, the V gene TRBV12-3 or TRBV12-4, with D perhaps matching TRBD1 (6 bases). The CDR3 runs to 12 residues.